Detailed here is one TCR beta chain. Its antigen remains unidentified. V was trimmed by 8 bases and J by 0 bases, leaving 14 bases between them. CDR3 size: 14 residues. The germline V gene has CDR1 GTSNPN and CDR2 SVGIG (reference sequence). The data are from a study of CD8+ T cells in alopecia areata. Stated treatment: oral pan-JAK inhibitor, 5-10 mg twice daily. Patients with alopecia areata provided lesional scalp punch biopsies as well as peripheral blood. Regarding the study as a whole: Tofacitinib did not eliminate many expanded lesional clones from scalp or blood. Scalp clonality dropped significantly under tofacitinib, as did expanded CD8+ top-100 clones.

Sequencing relied on a cDNA template that was reverse transcribed from extracted RNA. Profiled with immunoSEQ multiplex PCR; TCRdb holds only in-frame clones, not every one. The repertoire holds approximately 200,000 clones, with about three fifths as singletons. This clonotype was obtained from a human donor with alopecia areata. The starting material was CD4+ T cells sorted from blood, obtained at week 4, from a patient treated with tofacitinib. The chain employs TRBV30 and TRBJ1-3, with a possible D match to TRBD1 (6 bases). CDR3 nucleotide sequence: TGTGCCACCTACAGGGAGAACTCTGGAAACACCATATATTTT. Amino acids: CATYRENSGNTIYF.